These T cell receptor beta chains were read from a single sample in a study of T cells in Graves' hyperthyroidism and ophthalmopathy. One entry per CDR3 protein, called by TCRdb with MiXCR from the multiplex PCR reads. The data hold about 570,000 distinct CDR3 sequences, with under 60% observed a single time. The sequencing input was peripheral blood or thyroid tissue (not recorded which). The receptors come from an adult woman with Graves' disease, either hyperthyroidism or ophthalmopathy (not recorded which). The CDR3 runs from the conserved cysteine through the conserved F or W. The D gene is left open where the match is weak. Size tells how often a clone was seen (once, few, many) or the class of an expanded clone, and some rows leave it out.

NA	NA	TRBV7-9	TRBJ1-6	15	CASSSSGRGGSPLHF	TGTGCCAGCAGCTCCTCAGGGAGAGGTGGATCACCCCTCCACTTT
TRBD1	many	TRBV2	TRBJ2-1	15	CASSETGGRYNEQFF	TGTGCCAGCAGTGAAACAGGGGGCCGATACAATGAGCAGTTCTTC
NA	NA	TRBV20-1	TRBJ2-1	9	CSAGIEQFF	TGCAGTGCTGGTATTGAGCAGTTCTTC
TRBD1	few	TRBV10-3	TRBJ1-6	19	CAISEGLGRLQGTGSPLHF	TGTGCCATCTCCGAGGGCTTGGGAAGACTACAGGGGACCGGATCACCCCTCCACTTT
NA	many	TRBV19	TRBJ2-7	14	CASSPPGTRNEQYF	TGTGCCAGTAGTCCACCCGGGACAAGGAACGAGCAGTACTTC
NA	few	TRBV28	TRBJ1-2	13	CASSSQGNYGYTF	TGTGCCAGCAGTTCTCAGGGGAACTATGGCTACACCTTC
NA	many	TRBV11-2	TRBJ1-1	14	CASSLSGLDTEAFF	TGTGCCAGCAGCTTATCAGGGTTGGACACTGAAGCTTTCTTT
NA	once	TRBV2	TRBJ2-5	15	CASSQAGAYQETQYF	TGTGCCAGCAGTCAGGCTGGTGCGTACCAAGAGACCCAGTACTTC
NA	NA	TRBV28	TRBJ1-1	14	CASSPPRPRVEAFF	TGTGCCAGCAGCCCACCCCGCCCGAGAGTGGAAGCTTTCTTT
NA	many	TRBV2	TRBJ1-1	13	CASSEEGMTEAFF	TGTGCCAGCAGTGAGGAGGGGATGACTGAAGCTTTCTTT
NA	NA	TRBV28	TRBJ1-1	14	CASSFRAETAEAFF	TGTGCCAGCAGTTTTAGGGCTGAGACAGCTGAAGCTTTCTTT
NA	once	TRBV25-1	TRBJ2-7	13	CASSLGGKYEQYF	TGTGCCAGCAGCTTAGGCGGGAAGTACGAGCAGTACTTC
NA	many	TRBV5-1	TRBJ1-1	15	CASSWGPGSNTEAFF	TGCGCCAGCAGCTGGGGTCCGGGATCGAACACTGAAGCTTTCTTT
TRBD1	NA	TRBV7-1	TRBJ1-2	15	CASSSAADRNYGYTF	TGTGCCAGCAGCTCGGCGGCGGACAGGAACTATGGCTACACCTTC
NA	many	TRBV7-2	TRBJ1-4	14	CASSQGRANEKLFF	TGTGCCAGCAGCCAAGGGCGGGCTAATGAAAAACTGTTTTTT
NA	many	TRBV12-3/TRBV12-4	TRBJ1-5	16	CASSLFSGYSNQPQHF	TGTGCCAGCAGTTTATTCTCAGGGTATAGCAATCAGCCCCAGCATTTT
NA	few	TRBV9	TRBJ1-6	14	CASSVKATDSPLHF	TGTGCCAGCAGCGTGAAAGCTACCGATTCACCCCTCCACTTT
NA	NA	TRBV7-8	TRBJ2-7	15	CASSVPGVGSYEQYF	TGTGCCAGCAGTGTTCCCGGAGTGGGCTCCTACGAGCAGTACTTC
NA	many	TRBV20-1	TRBJ1-1	11	CSATGNTEAFF	TGCAGTGCTACCGGGAACACTGAAGCTTTCTTT
NA	NA	TRBV19	TRBJ1-4	11	CASSAFGKLFF	TGTGCCAGTAGTGCCTTTGGAAAACTGTTTTTT
TRBD1	NA	TRBV20-1	TRBJ1-1	11	CSAGPPGGAFF	TGCAGTGCCGGCCCGCCAGGGGGAGCTTTCTTT
NA	few	TRBV30	TRBJ1-1	13	CAWTYNRNTEAFF	TGTGCCTGGACTTACAACCGGAACACTGAAGCTTTCTTT
NA	NA	TRBV2	TRBJ1-6	14	CANKDSNYNSPLHF	TGTGCCAATAAGGACAGCAACTATAATTCACCCCTCCACTTT
NA	many	TRBV7-9	TRBJ2-7	12	CASTRDPGEQYF	TGTGCCAGCACCCGGGACCCAGGCGAGCAGTACTTC
NA	many	TRBV9	TRBJ1-4	18	CASSVAGGLTSTNEKLFF	TGTGCCAGCAGCGTAGCTGGGGGACTCACTTCAACTAATGAAAAACTGTTTTTT
NA	many	TRBV10-3	TRBJ1-5	15	CAIRATSDSNQPQHF	TGTGCCATCAGGGCGACATCAGATAGCAATCAGCCCCAGCATTTT
TRBD1	many	TRBV20-1	TRBJ2-2	18	CSASPHPGTATYTGELFF	TGCAGTGCTTCCCCCCATCCTGGGACAGCTACCTACACCGGGGAGCTGTTTTTT
NA	many	TRBV7-2	TRBJ1-3	14	CASSLGGQGNTIYF	TGTGCCAGCAGCTTAGGGGGCCAGGGAAACACCATATATTTT
NA	many	TRBV20-1	TRBJ2-5	12	CSGQGLGETQYF	TGCAGTGGTCAGGGGTTGGGAGAGACCCAGTACTTC
TRBD1	NA	TRBV7-6	TRBJ1-3	15	CASSFATGIGNTIYF	TGTGCCAGCAGCTTCGCGACAGGGATTGGAAACACCATATATTTT
TRBD2	NA	TRBV2	TRBJ2-1	14	CASSPGLAGGEQFF	TGTGCCAGCAGCCCGGGACTAGCGGGAGGTGAGCAGTTCTTC
NA	NA	TRBV20-1	TRBJ1-5	11	CSAPRDQPQHF	TGCAGTGCGCCCAGGGATCAGCCCCAGCATTTT
NA	NA	TRBV10-3	TRBJ1-5	13	CACQGFSNQPQHF	TGTGCCTGCCAGGGATTTAGCAATCAGCCCCAGCATTTT
NA	NA	TRBV7-8	TRBJ1-2	15	CASSLVSGGLDGYTF	TGTGCCAGCAGCTTAGTCTCCGGGGGACTCGATGGCTACACCTTC
NA	many	TRBV20-1	TRBJ2-5	13	CSASVRGSETQYF	TGCAGTGCCTCAGTCCGGGGGTCAGAGACCCAGTACTTC
NA	many	TRBV12-3/TRBV12-4	TRBJ1-5	17	CASRPSPGRGSNQPQHF	TGTGCCAGCAGACCCAGCCCGGGGAGAGGGAGCAATCAGCCCCAGCATTTT
NA	many	TRBV20-1	TRBJ1-2	16	CSARDRGQGTNYGYTF	TGCAGTGCTAGAGATCGCGGGCAGGGGACTAACTATGGCTACACCTTC
TRBD2	many	TRBV2	TRBJ2-7	17	CASSESGRGGGSYEQYF	TGTGCCAGCAGTGAAAGTGGCCGCGGGGGTGGGTCCTACGAGCAGTACTTC
TRBD2	NA	TRBV2	TRBJ2-5	15	CASTGTKGSGETQYF	TGTGCCAGCACAGGGACCAAGGGTAGCGGGGAGACCCAGTACTTC
TRBD2	few	TRBV7-7	TRBJ2-3	14	CARDDSGVTDTQYF	TGTGCTAGGGACGATAGCGGGGTCACAGATACGCAGTATTTT
NA	many	TRBV4-2	TRBJ1-5	17	CASSQEGPGQGRQPQHF	TGTGCCAGCAGCCAAGAGGGTCCGGGACAAGGACGTCAGCCCCAGCATTTT
NA	once	TRBV29-1	TRBJ1-1	12	CSVLQGNTEAFF	TGCAGCGTTCTTCAGGGGAACACTGAAGCTTTCTTT
NA	NA	TRBV4-2	TRBJ1-2	13	CASSQEGNYGYTF	TGTGCCAGCAGCCAAGAGGGAAACTATGGCTACACCTTC
TRBD1	many	TRBV4-1	TRBJ1-4	15	CASSQPGTGVRKLFF	TGCGCCAGCAGCCAACCCGGGACAGGGGTACGAAAACTGTTTTTT
NA	NA	TRBV15	TRBJ1-4	14	CATSPRREPEKLFF	TGTGCCACCAGCCCCCGGCGGGAGCCAGAAAAACTGTTTTTT